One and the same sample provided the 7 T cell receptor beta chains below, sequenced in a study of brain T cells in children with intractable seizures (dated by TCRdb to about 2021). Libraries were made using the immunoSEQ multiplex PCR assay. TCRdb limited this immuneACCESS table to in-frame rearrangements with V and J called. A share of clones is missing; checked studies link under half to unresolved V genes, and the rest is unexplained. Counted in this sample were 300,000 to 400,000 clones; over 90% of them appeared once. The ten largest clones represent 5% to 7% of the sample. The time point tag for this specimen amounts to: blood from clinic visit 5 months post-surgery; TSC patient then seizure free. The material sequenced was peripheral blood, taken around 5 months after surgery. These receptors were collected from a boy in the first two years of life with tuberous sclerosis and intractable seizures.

CDR3: CASSLGLTDTQYF. The CDR3 region has the DNA TGCGCCAGCAGCTTGGGGTTGACAGATACGCAGTATTTT. The chain carries TRBV5-1 and TRBJ2-3; D unresolved. The CDR3 loop spans 13 amino acids. Germline V gene sequence: CDR1 SGHRS, CDR2 YFSETQ. V gave up 0 bases and J gave up 3 bases, with 5 bases separating them.

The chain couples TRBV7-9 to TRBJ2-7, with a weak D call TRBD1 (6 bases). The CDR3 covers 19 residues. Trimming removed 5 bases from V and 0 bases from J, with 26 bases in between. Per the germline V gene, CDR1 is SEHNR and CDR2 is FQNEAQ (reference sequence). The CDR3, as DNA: TGTGCCAGCAGCCGAGGGGGACCCACGCCCCGGGCTCGCTCCTACGAGCAGTACTTC. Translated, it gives CASSRGGPTPRARSYEQYF.

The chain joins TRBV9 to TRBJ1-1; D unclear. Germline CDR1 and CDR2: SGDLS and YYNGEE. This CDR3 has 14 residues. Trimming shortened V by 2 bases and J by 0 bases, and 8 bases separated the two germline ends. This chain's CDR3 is CASSVEGMNTEAFF. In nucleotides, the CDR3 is TGTGCCAGCAGCGTTGAGGGTATGAACACTGAAGCTTTCTTT.

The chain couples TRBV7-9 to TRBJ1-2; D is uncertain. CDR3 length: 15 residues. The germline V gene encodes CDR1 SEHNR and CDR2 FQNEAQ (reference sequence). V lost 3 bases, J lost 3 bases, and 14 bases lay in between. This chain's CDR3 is CASSLSEYNYYGYTF. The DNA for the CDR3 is TGTGCCAGCAGCTTGTCTGAGTACAACTACTATGGCTACACCTTC.

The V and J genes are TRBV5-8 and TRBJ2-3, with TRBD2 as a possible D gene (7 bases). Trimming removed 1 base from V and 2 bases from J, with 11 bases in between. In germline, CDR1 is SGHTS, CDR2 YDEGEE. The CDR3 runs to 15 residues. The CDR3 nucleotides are TGTGCCAGCAGCTTGAGGGGGGGAGACACAGATACGCAGTATTTT. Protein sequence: CASSLRGGDTDTQYF. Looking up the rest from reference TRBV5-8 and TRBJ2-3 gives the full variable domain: EAGVTQSPTHLIKTRGQQATLRCSPISGHTSVYWYQQALGLGLQFLLWYDEGEERNRGNFPPRFSGRQFPNYSSELNVNALELEDSALYLCASSLRGGDTDTQYFGPGTRLTVL.

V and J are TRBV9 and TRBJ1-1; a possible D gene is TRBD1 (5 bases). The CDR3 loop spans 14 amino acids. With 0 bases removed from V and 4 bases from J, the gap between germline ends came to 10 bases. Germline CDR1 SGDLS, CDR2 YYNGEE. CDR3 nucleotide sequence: TGTGCCAGCAGCGTAGTACAGGTGACCACTGAAGCTTTCTTT. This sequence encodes CASSVVQVTTEAFF.

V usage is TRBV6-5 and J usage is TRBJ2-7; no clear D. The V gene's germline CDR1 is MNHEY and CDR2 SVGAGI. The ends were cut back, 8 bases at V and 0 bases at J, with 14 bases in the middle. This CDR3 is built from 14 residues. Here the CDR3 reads CASGPRVASYEQYF. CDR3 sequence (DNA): TGTGCCAGCGGCCCCAGAGTCGCCTCCTACGAGCAGTACTTC.